The clone carrying this T cell receptor (beta chain) was counted at least ten times. Antigen: not known. The CDR3 has 13 residues. The V end was cut by 8 bases, the J end by 3 bases, with 13 bases between. Looked up from germline, CDR1 is MDHEN and CDR2 is SYDVKM. This specimen comes from a study of molecular identifiers for immune sequencing clone quantification. Broader study findings: Whereas naive cells kept under 1% of molecules in clones above 20 RNA copies, such clones held over 97% in effectors.

Previously described methods and listed TCR primers were used for bulk TCR libraries. Via MiXCR, TCRdb re-called the PCR reads, giving one row per CDR3 protein. This sample carries roughly 630,000 distinct CDR3 sequences, about 25% of them seen once, and the ten largest clones take 0.75% to 0.8%. This receptor was identified in a human donor in good health. Some libraries in this study had Jurkat cell RNA spiked in. Sequencing was done on a sample of naive CD8+ T cells from blood, with Jurkat cell RNA spiked in. The subset denotes: FACS-sorted CD8+CD4-CCR7+CD45RA+ naive T cells. This chain uses TRBV28 with TRBJ2-5, with a weak D call TRBD2 (6 bases). The CDR3: CASEGGIEETQYF. The DNA of the CDR3 is TGTGCCAGCGAGGGCGGGATCGAAGAGACCCAGTACTTC.